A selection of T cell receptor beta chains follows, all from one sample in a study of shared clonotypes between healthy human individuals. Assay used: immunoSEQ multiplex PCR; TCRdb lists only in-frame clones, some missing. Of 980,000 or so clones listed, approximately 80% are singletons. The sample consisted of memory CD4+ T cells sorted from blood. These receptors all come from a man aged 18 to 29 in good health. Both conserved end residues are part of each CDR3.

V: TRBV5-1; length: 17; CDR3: CASSLGATSGGNNEQFF
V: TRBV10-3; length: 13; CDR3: CAISDNIGNTIYF
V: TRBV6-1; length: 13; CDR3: CASKVGSSYEQYF
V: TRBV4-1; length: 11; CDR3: CASSPGPKLYF
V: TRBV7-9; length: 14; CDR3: CASDTGSSYNEQFF
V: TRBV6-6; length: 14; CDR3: CASLGRISYNEQFF
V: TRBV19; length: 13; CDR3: CATLLAGRNEQFF
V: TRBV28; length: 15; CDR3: CASTGMKGYNEKLFF
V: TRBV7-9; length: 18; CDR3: CASSFAFGGNLSNQPQHF
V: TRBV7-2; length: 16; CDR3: CASSPRGLAGVETQYF
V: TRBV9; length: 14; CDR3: CASSVDGGQETQYF
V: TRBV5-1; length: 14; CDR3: CASSLAGFNTEAFF
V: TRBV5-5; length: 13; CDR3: CASSLVGYGEQYF
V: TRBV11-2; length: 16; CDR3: CASAALKWISGNTIYF
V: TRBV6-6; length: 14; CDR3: CASRRTGYSYEQYF
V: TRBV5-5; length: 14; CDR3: CASSFTGVTREQYF
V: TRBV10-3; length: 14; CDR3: CAISDSRGNYGYTF
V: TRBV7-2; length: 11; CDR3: CASSPYTEAFF
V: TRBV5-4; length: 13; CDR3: CASRGWTNEKLFF
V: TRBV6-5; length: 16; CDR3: CASSYILTGRGTEAFF
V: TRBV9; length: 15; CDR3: CASSVGTEFTYGYTF
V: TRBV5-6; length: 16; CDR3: CASSFLTSGGRETQYF
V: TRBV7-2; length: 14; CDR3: CASSLYEAKNIQYF
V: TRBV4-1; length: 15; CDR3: CASSQGLPRGARAFF
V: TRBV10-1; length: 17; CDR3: CASSEGWTGKFGNTIYF
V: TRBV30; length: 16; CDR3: CAWSDPWLADPYEQYF
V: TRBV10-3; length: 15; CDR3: CAINQGGPYYNEQFF
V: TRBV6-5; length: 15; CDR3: CASSYRDRGLYEQYF
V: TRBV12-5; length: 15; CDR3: CANASGRSQYNEQFF
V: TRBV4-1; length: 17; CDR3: CASSQEGDLRNTDTQYF
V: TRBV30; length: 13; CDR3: CAWGGPPGETQYF
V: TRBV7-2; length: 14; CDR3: CASSPQGPSYEQYF
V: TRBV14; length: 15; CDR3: CASSRGQGGDEKLFF
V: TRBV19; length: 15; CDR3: CASSNSGTSLYEQYF
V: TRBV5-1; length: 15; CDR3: CASSLSGAEYNEQFF
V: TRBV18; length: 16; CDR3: CASSLFRTGSTDTQYF
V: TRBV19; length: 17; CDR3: CASNRDREKSNTGELFF
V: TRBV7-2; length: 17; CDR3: CASSLGVGGSGQETQYF
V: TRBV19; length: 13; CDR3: CASRRADQETQYF
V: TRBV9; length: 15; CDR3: CASSARDYGTGELFF
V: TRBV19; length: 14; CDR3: CASSAGTGKNGYTF
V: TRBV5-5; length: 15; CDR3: CASSLAPQGNSPLHF
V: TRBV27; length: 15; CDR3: CASRGFWTETDTQYF
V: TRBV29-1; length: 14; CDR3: CSVSRDGSSYEQYF
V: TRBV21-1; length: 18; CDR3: CASSKVYGPLSTNEKLFF
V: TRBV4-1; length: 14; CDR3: CASSPAGGGNEQFF
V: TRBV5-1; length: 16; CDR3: CASSLAAAESSYEQYF
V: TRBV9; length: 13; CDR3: CASSAGSGNTIYF
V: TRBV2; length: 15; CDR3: CASSDQGPGAREQYF